This T cell receptor (beta chain) was profiled in a study of T-cell memory formation after mild COVID-19. Via MiXCR, TCRdb re-called the 5' RACE reads, giving one row per CDR3 protein. The sample yields tens of thousands of distinct CDR3 sequences, approximately 9% seen once. Study observations and caveats: Contracting CD8+ clones were enriched in EMRA, CD4+ mainly in CM and EM. CD4+ bias marked clones expanding day 15 to 37, unlike balanced contracting clones. In second-wave clones peaking day 37, SARS-CoV-2 specificity remained unconfirmed.

With respect to this clonotype: The antigen is undetermined.

The receptor's source is a man between 18 and 35 years old who had mild COVID-19 (a few samples of this study predate the infection). Cell type and time point are not known. Sample: PBMCs or a T cell subset sorted from them (not recorded which).

CDR3: CASSSMHRGTNVLTF. In DNA form, the CDR3 reads TGTGCCAGCAGCTCGATGCACAGGGGAACCAACGTCCTGACTTTC. This chain uses TRBV7-6 with TRBJ2-6, with 7 bases fitting TRBD1. The V segment lost 4 bases and the J segment 8 bases; nucleotides outside the gene matches: 8. Looked up from germline, CDR1 is SGHVS and CDR2 is FNYEAQ. This CDR3 has 15 amino acids.